Sequencing of this T cell receptor (beta chain) was carried out in a study of T cells after yellow fever vaccination. Study results and caveats: Some clonotypes were seen in both the CD4 and the CD8 compartments. These made up a small share and likely arose from convergent recombination. A faster peak, day 5 versus 15, was reached by the weaker secondary response. Subsequent booster samples again held most clones from primary vaccination (96% CD4, approximately 85% CD8).

Points on this clonotype: Antigen specificity is unknown.

Germline lookup yields CDR1 LGHNA and CDR2 YNFKEQ. The CDR3 sequence is 14 residues long. The V gene lost 3 bases and the J gene lost 13 bases, with 19 bases spanning the gap. Template-switching 5'RACE yielded the TCR cDNA; a universal primer site and UMIs were added in the process. Via MiXCR, TCRdb re-called the 5' RACE reads, giving one row per CDR3 protein. The repertoire holds some 390,000 distinct CDR3 sequences, with roughly a sixth as singletons. The receptor's source is a man between 18 and 35 years old who received the YFV17D yellow fever vaccine. The source material was PBMCs, sampled before the yellow fever booster vaccination. The V call is TRBV4-2, the J call TRBJ2-1; D possibly corresponds to TRBD1 (6 bases). The CDR3 region has the DNA TGTGCCAGCAGCCAGGATCACCCACAGGGTTTCCAGTTCTTC. The encoded protein is CASSQDHPQGFQFF.